This T cell receptor beta chain was observed in a study of blood T cell repertoires in COVID-19. Libraries were prepared by immunoSEQ multiplex PCR; TCRdb keeps only in-frame clonotypes and omits some of them. The sample has some 80,000 clones; under 80% are singletons. The germline gives CDR1 SGHRS, CDR2 YFSETQ. This CDR3 spans 14 amino acids. V shed 3 bases, J shed 1 base, and the junction held 3 bases outside the gene matches. This clone was seen a single time. This chain uses TRBV5-1 with TRBJ2-5, with TRBD2 matching over 7 bases. Input material: peripheral blood. The receptor was derived from a woman older than 75 with active or convalescent COVID-19. CDR3 sequence reads: CASSSGGIQETQYF. As DNA, the CDR3 is TGCGCCAGCAGCTCGGGGGGAATCCAAGAGACCCAGTACTTC.